This entry concerns a single T cell receptor beta chain. This sample was taken from a study of blood T cell repertoires in COVID-19. Study-wide background: Samples came from the United States, Italy and Spain, spanning acute and convalescent COVID-19. T cells, B-cell-depleted T cells, or PBMCs provided the cDNA or gDNA that served as material.

The ends lost 0 bases at V and 0 bases at J; junction bases unmatched: 5. This CDR3 has 15 residues. Germline V gene sequence: CDR1 GTSNPN, CDR2 SVGIG (reference sequence). Original methodology: Estimation of nucleated cell counts was performed using reference gene primer amplification. Measured with immunoSEQ multiplex PCR; TCRdb has only the in-frame clones, and not every one. V and J calls and clone size come straight from that table; D and trimming were deduced from the DNA. The repertoire includes around 47,000 clones, around 90% of them detected once, and about 10% sits in the top ten. The sequencing sample was made of peripheral blood. The receptor was isolated from a man between 45 and 60 years old with active COVID-19. The chain combines TRBV30 with TRBJ2-7; TRBD2 aligns across 7 bases. This CDR3 is CAWSVPAGNSYEQYF. In DNA form, the CDR3 reads TGTGCCTGGAGTGTACCAGCGGGGAACTCCTACGAGCAGTACTTC.